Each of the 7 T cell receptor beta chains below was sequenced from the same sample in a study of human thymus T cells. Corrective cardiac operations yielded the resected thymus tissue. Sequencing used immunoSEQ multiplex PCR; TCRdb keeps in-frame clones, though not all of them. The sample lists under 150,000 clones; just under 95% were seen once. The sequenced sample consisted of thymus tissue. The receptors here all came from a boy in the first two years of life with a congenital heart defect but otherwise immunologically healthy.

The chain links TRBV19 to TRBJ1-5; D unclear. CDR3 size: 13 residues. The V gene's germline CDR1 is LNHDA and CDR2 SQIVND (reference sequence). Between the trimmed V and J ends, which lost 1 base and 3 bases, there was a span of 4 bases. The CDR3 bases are TGTGCCAGTAGTATAGGCCCCAATCAGCCCCAGCATTTT. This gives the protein CASSIGPNQPQHF. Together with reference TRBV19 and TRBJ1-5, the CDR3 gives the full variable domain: DGGITQSPKYLFRKEGQNVTLSCEQNLNHDAMYWYRQDPGQGLRLIYYSQIVNDFQKGDIAEGYSVSREKKESFPLTVTSAQKNPTAFYLCASSIGPNQPQHFGDGTRLSIL.

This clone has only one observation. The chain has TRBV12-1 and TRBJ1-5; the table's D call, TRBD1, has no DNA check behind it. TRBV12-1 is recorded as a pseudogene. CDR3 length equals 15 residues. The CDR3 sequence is CASRNRGQTGQPQHF. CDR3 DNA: TGTGCCAGCAGAAACCGTGGACAGACAGGGCAGCCCCAGCATTTT.

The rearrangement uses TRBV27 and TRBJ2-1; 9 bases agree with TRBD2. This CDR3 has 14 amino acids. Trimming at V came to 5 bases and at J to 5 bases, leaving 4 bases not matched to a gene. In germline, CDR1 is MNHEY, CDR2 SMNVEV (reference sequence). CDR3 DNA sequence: TGTGCCAGCAGTCAGCGGGGGGTTCACAATGAGCAGTTCTTC. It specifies CASSQRGVHNEQFF.

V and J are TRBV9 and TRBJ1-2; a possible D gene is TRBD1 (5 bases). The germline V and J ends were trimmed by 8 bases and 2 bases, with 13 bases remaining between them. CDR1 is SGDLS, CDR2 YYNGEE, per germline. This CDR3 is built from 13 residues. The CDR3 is CASGDGSNYGYTF. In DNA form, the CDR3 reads TGTGCCAGTGGGGACGGATCAAACTATGGCTACACCTTC.

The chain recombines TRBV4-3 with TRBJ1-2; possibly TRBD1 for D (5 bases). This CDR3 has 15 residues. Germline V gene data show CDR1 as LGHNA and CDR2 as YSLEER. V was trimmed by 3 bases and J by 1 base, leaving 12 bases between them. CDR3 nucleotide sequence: TGCGCCAGCAGCCAGGGTGGGGGATATAACTATGGCTACACCTTC. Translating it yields CASSQGGGYNYGYTF.

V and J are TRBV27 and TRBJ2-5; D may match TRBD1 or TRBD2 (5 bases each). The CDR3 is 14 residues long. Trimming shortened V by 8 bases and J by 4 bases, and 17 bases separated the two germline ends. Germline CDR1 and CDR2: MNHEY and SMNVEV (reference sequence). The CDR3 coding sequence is TGTGCCAGCGGACCCTCCGGGACGTCAGAGACCCAGTACTTC. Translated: CASGPSGTSETQYF.

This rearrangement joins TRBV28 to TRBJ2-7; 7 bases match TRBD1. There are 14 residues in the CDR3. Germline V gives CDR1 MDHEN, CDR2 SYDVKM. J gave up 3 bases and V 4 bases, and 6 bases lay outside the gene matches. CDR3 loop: CASSSDRRDYEQYF. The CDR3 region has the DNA TGTGCCAGCAGTTCGGACAGGCGAGACTACGAGCAGTACTTC.